Many counts were recorded for the clone carrying this T cell receptor (beta chain). Its specificity is unknown. All of the isolated RNA was reverse transcribed, so expressed TCRB transcripts were sequenced. The average read count of naive, central memory and regulatory T cell samples was approximately 3.5 million. TCRdb keeps only in-frame clones here, not all; method: immunoSEQ multiplex PCR. The table includes more than 150,000 clones, 10% to 15% detected once. The CDR3 runs 14 residues. The germline CDR1 and CDR2 sequences are SQVTM and ANQGSEA. The V end was cut by 3 bases, the J end by 7 bases, with 16 bases between. The sample belongs to a study of beta chain features in type 1 diabetes. All of the sorted populations showed purity greater than 95%. Notes on the study in general: PCR may have favored shorter templates equally in patients and controls. More deletions and fewer insertions at VDJ junctions were found in patients with type 1 diabetes.

This receptor was taken from a young woman in good health. This chain links TRBV29-1 with TRBJ2-1; D not resolved. The sequenced sample was central memory CD4+ T cells from blood. The CDR3 coding sequence is TGCAGCGTTGATGAGGCCGCGGTGGGTAATGAGCAGTTCTTC. Amino acid sequence: CSVDEAAVGNEQFF.